Presented here are 5 T cell receptor beta chains from one specimen sequenced in a study of CD8 T cells in Susac syndrome. An input of 0.5 to 1 ug of RNA was subjected to reverse transcription using random hexamers. TCRdb re-derived calls from the immunoSEQ multiplex PCR reads in MiXCR, one entry per CDR3 protein. The sample gives about 73,000 distinct CDR3 sequences, approximately 94% of which show up once; around 0.4% is in the top ten. The sample comprised CD8+ T cells from PBMCs. The receptor set was obtained from a human donor with multiple sclerosis.

This clonotype was seen only a few times. This chain links TRBV29-1 with TRBJ2-7, with TRBD2 matching over 7 bases. The CDR3 loop spans 14 amino acids. The ends lost 7 bases at V and 2 bases at J; junction bases unmatched: 11. Per germline, CDR1 SQVTM and CDR2 ANQGSEA. The CDR3: CSARTGGVPYEQYF. CDR3 in DNA: TGCAGCGCCAGAACGGGGGGAGTACCCTACGAGCAGTACTTC.

V usage is TRBV6-4 and J usage is TRBJ2-7, with TRBD1 identical over 10 bases. J gave up 2 bases and V 6 bases, and 10 bases lay outside the gene matches. This CDR3 is 16 amino acids long. Germline assignment: CDR1 MRHNA and CDR2 SNTAGT. The CDR3 bases are TGTGCCAGCAGCCATCCTCCCGACAGGGGGCCCTACGAGCAGTACTTC. Translated: CASSHPPDRGPYEQYF.

The chain employs TRBV29-1 and TRBJ2-1, with a weak D call TRBD1 (5 bases). Germline loops: CDR1 SQVTM, CDR2 ANQGSEA. The CDR3 is 11 amino acids. V was shortened by 8 bases and J by 9 bases, with 14 bases between the two germline ends. CDR3 nucleotide sequence: TGCAGCATGACACCCGACAGTGAGCAGTTCTTC. It codes for CSMTPDSEQFF.

The chain couples TRBV30 to TRBJ2-7; D call uncertain. Germline V CDR1 and CDR2: GTSNPN, SVGIG (reference sequence). Trimming stripped 3 bases from V and 2 bases from J, with 5 bases between. The CDR3 totals 11 residues. CDR3 nucleotide sequence: TGTGCCTGGAGGGTAACCTACGAGCAGTACTTC. It specifies CAWRVTYEQYF.

V is TRBV9 and J is TRBJ2-7; D may be TRBD2 (7 bases). CDR3 length equals 18 residues. Trimming took 4 bases from V and 0 from J, leaving 23 bases between them. Germline V gives CDR1 SGDLS, CDR2 YYNGEE. For the CDR3, the DNA is TGTGCCAGCAGCCCGGGGGCGGGGGCTCCTCATAGCTCCTACGAGCAGTACTTC. Amino acids: CASSPGAGAPHSSYEQYF.